These T cell receptor beta chains were read from a single sample in a study of cytomegalovirus exposure and HLA in healthy donors. Some clones are missing from TCRdb's copy, which holds only in-frame ones; the method was immunoSEQ multiplex PCR. The sample comprises more than 70,000 clones, around four fifths of which are singletons, and under 3% rests with the top ten. Sequenced sample: PBMCs. All receptors come from a man aged 45-65 years in good health and CMV-seropositive. Both conserved end residues are part of each CDR3. D genes are given only for firm matches. Clone sizes are given selectively: once, few, many, or a class where the clone is expanded.

TRBJ2-7	TRBV21-1	.	.	CASSKAQAPTEQYF	TGTGCCAGCAGCAAAGCTCAGGCTCCCACAGAGCAGTACTTC
TRBJ2-1	TRBV19	once	.	CASSRGDGLVREQFF	TGTGCCAGTAGTAGGGGGGACGGCTTAGTCAGAGAGCAGTTCTTC
TRBJ1-1	TRBV11-3	once	.	CASSSSRGEAFF	TGTGCCAGCAGCTCCTCCAGGGGTGAAGCTTTCTTT
TRBJ2-1	TRBV19	once	TRBD2	CASMMTGTSRRVEQFF	TGTGCCAGTATGATGACCGGGACTAGCAGAAGGGTTGAGCAGTTCTTC
TRBJ2-7	TRBV11-2	.	.	CASSLDIRTTPYEQYF	TGTGCCAGCAGCTTAGATATCCGGACAACACCCTACGAGCAGTACTTC
TRBJ2-7	TRBV18	once	.	CASSPGEASYEQYF	TGTGCCAGCTCACCGGGGGAGGCAAGCTACGAGCAGTACTTC
TRBJ2-2	TRBV4-3	.	TRBD2	CASSQVGLAGVFGELFF	TGCGCCAGCAGCCAAGTCGGGCTAGCGGGAGTTTTCGGGGAGCTGTTTTTT
TRBJ1-1	TRBV9	.	.	CASSARPSTEAFF	TGTGCCAGCAGCGCCCGTCCGTCCACTGAAGCTTTCTTT
TRBJ1-4	TRBV7-9	.	.	CSSSFGSGSVNEKLFF	TGTTCCAGCAGCTTCGGGTCAGGGTCCGTGAATGAAAAACTGTTTTTT
TRBJ2-1	TRBV25-1	few	.	CASSDLGGENEQFF	TGTGCCAGCAGTGATCTAGGGGGGGAGAATGAGCAGTTCTTC
TRBJ1-2	TRBV5-5	.	.	CASSSPGQTNYGYTF	TGTGCCAGCAGCTCGCCGGGACAAACTAACTATGGCTACACCTTC
TRBJ2-1	TRBV5-1	.	.	CASTPLALWGGDEQFF	TGCGCCAGCACCCCCTTGGCGCTTTGGGGGGGCGATGAGCAGTTCTTC
TRBJ2-1	TRBV15	.	.	CATSRDLARNNEQFF	TGTGCCACCAGCAGAGATCTAGCACGCAACAATGAGCAGTTCTTC
TRBJ1-4	TRBV7-3	once	.	CASSRGGTNEKLFF	TGTGCCAGCAGCCGGGGGGGCACTAATGAAAAACTGTTTTTT
TRBJ1-5	TRBV15	.	TRBD1	CATSSRQGTNQPQHF	TGTGCCACCAGCTCCAGACAGGGAACAAATCAGCCCCAGCATTTT
TRBJ2-1	TRBV5-1	.	TRBD2	CASSPSIAGSYNEQFF	TGCGCCAGCAGCCCTTCCATAGCGGGATCGTACAATGAGCAGTTCTTC
TRBJ2-5	TRBV7-9	few	.	CASSPRGGRETQYF	TGTGCCAGCAGCCCGCGTGGAGGGCGAGAGACCCAGTACTTC
TRBJ2-7	TRBV5-4	.	TRBD2	CASSTGLAYEQYF	TGTGCCAGCAGCACGGGACTAGCCTACGAGCAGTACTTC
TRBJ1-1	TRBV2	.	TRBD1	CASSRDSLMNTEAFF	TGTGCCAGCAGTCGGGACAGCCTCATGAACACTGAAGCTTTCTTT
TRBJ2-3	TRBV10-3	.	TRBD1	CAISNTGTGMTDTQYF	TGTGCCATCAGTAATACCGGGACAGGGATGACAGATACGCAGTATTTT
TRBJ2-7	TRBV18	.	.	CASSTGAYEQYF	TGTGCCAGCTCGACGGGGGCCTACGAGCAGTACTTC
TRBJ2-1	TRBV5-1	.	TRBD2	CASSLVAGGNNEQFF	TGCGCCAGCAGCTTGGTAGCGGGAGGAAACAATGAGCAGTTCTTC
TRBJ2-6	TRBV7-9	.	TRBD2	CASAGRGSGANGLTF	TGTGCCAGCGCTGGGAGGGGTTCCGGGGCCAACGGCCTGACTTTC
TRBJ2-1	TRBV5-1	.	.	CASSLGLGESNEQFF	TGCGCCAGCAGCTTGGGACTAGGAGAGAGTAATGAGCAGTTCTTC
TRBJ2-7	TRBV5-1	few	.	CASSLELPYEQYF	TGCGCCAGCAGCTTAGAACTACCCTACGAGCAGTACTTC
TRBJ1-4	TRBV7-8	.	.	CASRPGRGSTNEKLFF	TGTGCCAGCAGACCCGGGAGGGGTTCAACTAATGAAAAACTGTTTTTT
TRBJ1-1	TRBV5-4	few	TRBD1	CASSSGTENTEAFF	TGTGCCAGCAGCTCTGGGACAGAGAACACTGAAGCTTTCTTT
TRBJ2-7	TRBV29-1	.	.	CSVGTGYYEQYF	TGCAGCGTTGGAACAGGGTACTACGAGCAGTACTTC
TRBJ1-2	TRBV6-5	.	.	CASRLGEVYGYTF	TGTGCCAGCAGGCTAGGGGAGGTCTATGGCTACACCTTC
TRBJ1-1	TRBV19	once	TRBD1	CASTKDRATEAFF	TGTGCCAGTACCAAGGACAGGGCCACTGAAGCTTTCTTT
TRBJ2-7	TRBV5-1	.	TRBD2	CASSSIAGAYEQYF	TGCGCCAGCAGCTCAATAGCGGGGGCCTACGAGCAGTACTTC
TRBJ2-3	TRBV5-1	.	TRBD2	CASAKGTTGTDTQYF	TGCGCCAGCGCGAAAGGGACTACTGGAACAGATACGCAGTATTTT
TRBJ1-3	TRBV6-5	.	TRBD1	CASSYSSGQAGNTIYF	TGTGCCAGCAGTTACTCATCGGGACAGGCTGGAAACACCATATATTTT
TRBJ2-1	TRBV11-3	.	TRBD2	CASSSGGSGDEQFF	TGTGCCAGCAGCTCCGGGGGGAGCGGGGATGAGCAGTTCTTC
TRBJ2-7	TRBV27	.	.	CASSLGRDSSYEQYF	TGTGCCAGCAGTTTAGGGCGGGACAGCTCCTACGAGCAGTACTTC
TRBJ2-1	TRBV5-1	.	TRBD1	CASEQTGTVTVPAIF	TGCGCCAGCGAACAAACCGGGACAGTTACCGTTCCCGCGATCTTC
TRBJ2-5	TRBV5-4	.	TRBD2	CASSSGLAGVTQETQYF	TGTGCCAGCAGCTCGGGACTAGCGGGAGTTACTCAAGAGACCCAGTACTTC
TRBJ2-5	TRBV6-1	.	.	CAVTSAGMGETQYF	TGTGCCGTTACCTCGGCAGGGATGGGAGAGACCCAGTACTTC
TRBJ2-3	TRBV7-9	.	.	CASSTLSGPNPDTQYF	TGTGCCAGCAGCACACTCTCGGGTCCCAACCCAGATACGCAGTATTTT
TRBJ2-3	TRBV4-2	.	TRBD2	CASSQERAGATDTQYF	TGTGCCAGCAGCCAAGAAAGAGCGGGAGCCACAGATACGCAGTATTTT